Listed below are T cell receptor beta chains from one sample, sequenced in a study of blood T cell repertoires in COVID-19. The repertoire was sequenced with immunoSEQ multiplex PCR; TCRdb's copy has only in-frame clones and lacks some. The data contain hundreds of thousands of clones, around nine tenths of them singletons. Sequenced material: PBMCs or T cells enriched from blood (not recorded which). The receptors derive from a woman aged 50 to 65 who had recovered from COVID-19. Each CDR3 is given with its conserved first and last residue. D genes are given only for firm matches. Rows give clone size only sometimes, using once, few, many, or a class for an expanded clone.

clone size: .
V gene: TRBV27
D gene: .
CDR3 length: 16
J gene: TRBJ1-3
CDR3 DNA: TGTGCCAGCAGTCTATCCGGGGGGGCTGGTGGAAACACCATATATTTT
CDR3 protein: CASSLSGGAGGNTIYF

clone size: .
V gene: TRBV5-1
D gene: TRBD2
CDR3 length: 16
J gene: TRBJ2-1
CDR3 DNA: TGCGCCAGCAGCTTTGGTAGCGGGGGGTATTACAATGAGCAGTTCTTC
CDR3 protein: CASSFGSGGYYNEQFF

clone size: .
V gene: TRBV7-8
D gene: .
CDR3 length: 18
J gene: TRBJ2-7
CDR3 DNA: TGTGCCAGCAGCTTAGTTTTACGGGGGAGAAGGAACTCCTACGAGCAGTACTTC
CDR3 protein: CASSLVLRGRRNSYEQYF

clone size: .
V gene: TRBV9
D gene: .
CDR3 length: 16
J gene: TRBJ2-1
CDR3 DNA: TGTGCCAGCAGCGTAGGTGGGAAGGGGGCCTACAATGAGCAGTTCTTC
CDR3 protein: CASSVGGKGAYNEQFF

clone size: .
V gene: TRBV28
D gene: TRBD1
CDR3 length: 15
J gene: TRBJ1-1
CDR3 DNA: TGTGCCAGCAGTTCGGCGGGACAGGGACGGACTGAAGCTTTCTTT
CDR3 protein: CASSSAGQGRTEAFF

clone size: .
V gene: TRBV5-1
D gene: TRBD1
CDR3 length: 15
J gene: TRBJ1-4
CDR3 DNA: TGCGCCAGCAGCTTGATTGGACAGGGTGATGAAAAACTGTTTTTT
CDR3 protein: CASSLIGQGDEKLFF

clone size: .
V gene: TRBV3-1/TRBV3-2
D gene: .
CDR3 length: 14
J gene: TRBJ1-5
CDR3 DNA: TGTGCCAGCAGCCAAGGATATAAGCATCAGCCCCAGCATTTT
CDR3 protein: CASSQGYKHQPQHF

clone size: .
V gene: TRBV3-1/TRBV3-2
D gene: TRBD1
CDR3 length: 15
J gene: TRBJ1-2
CDR3 DNA: TGTGCCAGCAGCCACCCAGCCCGGACAGGGGGAGGCTACACCTTC
CDR3 protein: CASSHPARTGGGYTF

clone size: .
V gene: TRBV6-5
D gene: .
CDR3 length: 14
J gene: TRBJ1-1
CDR3 DNA: TGTGCCATCTTAGGGGCAAGCTCTCACACTGAAGCTTTCTTT
CDR3 protein: CAILGASSHTEAFF

clone size: .
V gene: TRBV5-5
D gene: .
CDR3 length: 17
J gene: TRBJ1-4
CDR3 DNA: TGTGCCAGCAGCTTGGATCGGCGGGCAGGCTGGAGTGAAAAACTGTTTTTT
CDR3 protein: CASSLDRRAGWSEKLFF

clone size: .
V gene: TRBV7-3
D gene: .
CDR3 length: 13
J gene: TRBJ2-1
CDR3 DNA: TGTGCCAGCAGTCCAGGCTACGACAATGAGCAGTTCTTC
CDR3 protein: CASSPGYDNEQFF

clone size: .
V gene: TRBV4-2
D gene: TRBD2
CDR3 length: 14
J gene: TRBJ2-7
CDR3 DNA: TGTGCCAGCAGCCAAGACCGGACTAGCCACGAGCAGTACTTC
CDR3 protein: CASSQDRTSHEQYF

clone size: once
V gene: TRBV27
D gene: .
CDR3 length: 19
J gene: TRBJ1-6
CDR3 DNA: TGTGCCAGCAGTTTTCGGATAACGCGCGAGACGGTCTACGAGGGGGCCCTCCACTTT
CDR3 protein: CASSFRITRETVYEGALHF

clone size: once
V gene: TRBV11-2
D gene: .
CDR3 length: 16
J gene: TRBJ2-2
CDR3 DNA: TGTGCCAGCAGCTTAGGGCTGGGGGGGCCGGCCGGGGAGCTGTTTTTT
CDR3 protein: CASSLGLGGPAGELFF

clone size: .
V gene: TRBV7-9
D gene: .
CDR3 length: 14
J gene: TRBJ1-1
CDR3 DNA: TGTGCCAGCAGCTATAGCGGGGCGGGGGGAGAAGCTTTCTTT
CDR3 protein: CASSYSGAGGEAFF

clone size: .
V gene: TRBV3-1/TRBV3-2
D gene: TRBD1
CDR3 length: 15
J gene: TRBJ1-6
CDR3 DNA: TGTGCCAGCAGCCAAGAAGGGGGCGCCGGGTCACCCCTCCACTTT
CDR3 protein: CASSQEGGAGSPLHF

clone size: .
V gene: TRBV27
D gene: TRBD1
CDR3 length: 15
J gene: TRBJ1-6
CDR3 DNA: TGTGCCAGCAGTTTCGGCAGGGGGATGGATTCACCCCTCCACTTT
CDR3 protein: CASSFGRGMDSPLHF

clone size: few
V gene: TRBV7-8
D gene: .
CDR3 length: 18
J gene: TRBJ1-5
CDR3 DNA: TGTGCCAGCAGCTTAGCACCTTGGGCCCCGGGGGAGAATCAGCCCCAGCATTTT
CDR3 protein: CASSLAPWAPGENQPQHF

clone size: .
V gene: TRBV7-2
D gene: .
CDR3 length: 17
J gene: TRBJ1-2
CDR3 DNA: TGTGCCAGCAGTACAACACAGGGTTCAAAAACCCTATATGGCTACACCTTC
CDR3 protein: CASSTTQGSKTLYGYTF

clone size: .
V gene: TRBV9
D gene: .
CDR3 length: 15
J gene: TRBJ2-5
CDR3 DNA: TGTGCCAGCAGCGTAGGGGGCCGCTTACAAGAGACCCAGTACTTC
CDR3 protein: CASSVGGRLQETQYF

clone size: few
V gene: TRBV6-1
D gene: .
CDR3 length: 14
J gene: TRBJ1-1
CDR3 DNA: TGTGCCAGCAGACAGACGGGGGAGAACACTGAAGCTTTCTTT
CDR3 protein: CASRQTGENTEAFF

clone size: .
V gene: TRBV5-1
D gene: .
CDR3 length: 13
J gene: TRBJ2-7
CDR3 DNA: TGCGCCAGCAGCTTGGAGCAGGGCTACGAGCAGTACTTC
CDR3 protein: CASSLEQGYEQYF

clone size: .
V gene: TRBV6-4
D gene: TRBD2
CDR3 length: 15
J gene: TRBJ2-1
CDR3 DNA: TGTGCCAGCAGTCCCGCTAGCGGGGGTTACAATGAGCAGTTCTTC
CDR3 protein: CASSPASGGYNEQFF

clone size: once
V gene: TRBV11-2
D gene: .
CDR3 length: 13
J gene: TRBJ1-2
CDR3 DNA: TGTGCCAGCAGCTTAGGCGGAAACTATGGCTACACCTTC
CDR3 protein: CASSLGGNYGYTF

clone size: .
V gene: TRBV11-2
D gene: TRBD1
CDR3 length: 15
J gene: TRBJ2-1
CDR3 DNA: TGTGCCAGCAGCCTGAATCAGGGGGTCGGCGATGAGCAGTTCTTC
CDR3 protein: CASSLNQGVGDEQFF

clone size: .
V gene: TRBV28
D gene: TRBD1
CDR3 length: 14
J gene: TRBJ1-5
CDR3 DNA: TGTGCCAGCAGTCAGGGGACAGGTAATCAGCCCCAGCATTTT
CDR3 protein: CASSQGTGNQPQHF

clone size: .
V gene: TRBV12-5
D gene: .
CDR3 length: 15
J gene: TRBJ2-5
CDR3 DNA: TGTGCTAGTGGGCCCACACAGATGCTGCAAGAGACCCAGTACTTC
CDR3 protein: CASGPTQMLQETQYF

clone size: .
V gene: TRBV7-3
D gene: TRBD1
CDR3 length: 16
J gene: TRBJ2-2
CDR3 DNA: TGTGCCAGCAGCTACGGGACAGGGGGCGCCGCCGGGGAGCTGTTTTTT
CDR3 protein: CASSYGTGGAAGELFF

clone size: .
V gene: TRBV18
D gene: .
CDR3 length: 16
J gene: TRBJ1-1
CDR3 DNA: TGTGCCAGCTCACGAGGGAAGGTGGGATCCCACACTGAAGCTTTCTTT
CDR3 protein: CASSRGKVGSHTEAFF

clone size: .
V gene: TRBV28
D gene: .
CDR3 length: 13
J gene: TRBJ1-6
CDR3 DNA: TGTGCCAGCAAACTGACCCGGGAAGGGCCCCTCCACTTT
CDR3 protein: CASKLTREGPLHF

clone size: .
V gene: TRBV28
D gene: .
CDR3 length: 14
J gene: TRBJ2-3
CDR3 DNA: TGTGCCAGCAGTTCGGCGGGGAGTACAGATACGCAGTATTTT
CDR3 protein: CASSSAGSTDTQYF

clone size: .
V gene: TRBV4-2
D gene: .
CDR3 length: 15
J gene: TRBJ1-1
CDR3 DNA: TGTGCCAGCAGCCAAGACTTACAGGGTAGGACTGAAGCTTTCTTT
CDR3 protein: CASSQDLQGRTEAFF

clone size: .
V gene: TRBV5-4
D gene: .
CDR3 length: 15
J gene: TRBJ1-6
CDR3 DNA: TGTGCCAGCAGCTTGAGACAGGAATATAATTCACCCCTCCACTTT
CDR3 protein: CASSLRQEYNSPLHF

clone size: .
V gene: TRBV15
D gene: TRBD2
CDR3 length: 16
J gene: TRBJ2-5
CDR3 DNA: TGTGCCACCAGCCGAACCCGACTAGCGGTCGAAGAGACCCAGTACTTC
CDR3 protein: CATSRTRLAVEETQYF

clone size: .
V gene: TRBV6-5
D gene: .
CDR3 length: 12
J gene: TRBJ1-2
CDR3 DNA: TGTGCCAGCAGCCCCGGGACATATGGCTACACCTTC
CDR3 protein: CASSPGTYGYTF

clone size: once
V gene: TRBV30
D gene: .
CDR3 length: 12
J gene: TRBJ1-2
CDR3 DNA: TGTGCCTGGAGTGTCCCGGGGGAAGGCTACACCTTC
CDR3 protein: CAWSVPGEGYTF